Presented here are 14 T cell receptor beta chains from one specimen sequenced in a study of T cells in Graves' hyperthyroidism and ophthalmopathy. TCR beta CDR3 region amplification was performed from RNA transcripts. Primed by the HTBI set, a first-round RT-PCR was run on the TCR CDR3. TCRdb recomputed calls from the multiplex PCR reads with MiXCR, one row per CDR3 protein. The profile shows hundreds of thousands of distinct CDR3 sequences, about 15% of them singletons. The sample was blood. The receptor set was obtained from a man between 18 and 35 years old with Graves' ophthalmopathy.

At least ten counts were recorded for this clonotype. The rearrangement joins TRBV29-1 to TRBJ2-3, with a tentative D call TRBD2 (6 bases). CDR3 length: 12 amino acids. The V and J ends lost 4 bases and 4 bases respectively, with 9 bases between them. CDR1 is SQVTM, CDR2 ANQGSEA, per germline. The CDR3 DNA sequence: TGCAGCGTTGGCGGGGTTGCAGATACGCAGTATTTT. Encoded protein: CSVGGVADTQYF.

This clonotype was counted many times. The chain combines TRBV30 with TRBJ2-3; D may correspond to TRBD1 or TRBD2 (5 bases each). V lost 2 bases, J lost 2 bases, and 11 bases lay in between. Germline CDR1 reads GTSNPN; CDR2 reads SVGIG (reference sequence). The CDR3 is made up of 14 amino acids. The chain's CDR3 is CAWSWGPNTDTQYF. The CDR3, as DNA: TGTGCCTGGAGTTGGGGACCAAACACAGATACGCAGTATTTT. Full variable domain (outside the CDR3, taken from reference TRBV30 and TRBJ2-3): SQTIHQWPATLVQPVGSPLSLECTVEGTSNPNLYWYRQAAGRGLQLLFYSVGIGQISSEVPQNLSASRPQDRQFILSSKKLLLSDSGFYLCAWSWGPNTDTQYFGPGTRLTVL.

J is TRBJ2-3 and V is TRBV27; 7 positions match TRBD2. In germline, CDR1 is MNHEY, CDR2 SMNVEV (reference sequence). J was trimmed by 3 bases and V by 10 bases; bases with no gene match: 10. This CDR3 region has 14 residues. CDR3 DNA: TGTGCCAACAGCCAAATGCGGGGGACAGATACGCAGTATTTT. The encoded protein is CANSQMRGTDTQYF.

This clonotype showed up many times. The chain has TRBV7-2 and TRBJ1-1; 10 nucleotides align to TRBD1. The germline CDR1 and CDR2 sequences are SGHTA and FQGNSA. This CDR3 is built from 14 residues. With V trimmed by 4 bases and J by 13 bases, 12 bases remained unmatched. The CDR3 DNA follows: TGTGCCAGCAGCTCCTACGTCCAGGACAGGGGGGTTTTCTTT. Amino acids: CASSSYVQDRGVFF.

This clonotype was detected ten times or more. The chain carries TRBV12-3 or TRBV12-4 and TRBJ1-1; 9 nucleotides align to TRBD1. This CDR3 comprises 16 residues. The ends lost 4 bases at V and 4 bases at J; junction bases unmatched: 10. Written as DNA, the CDR3 is TGTGCCAGCAGTTCTGGACCGGGACAGGGAGCCACTGAAGCTTTCTTT. Translated, it gives CASSSGPGQGATEAFF.

This clonotype was seen many times. CDR3 loop: CSADRAPFYNEQFF. The CDR3 DNA follows: TGCAGTGCCGACAGGGCTCCTTTTTACAATGAGCAGTTCTTC. This sequence joins TRBV20-1 and TRBJ2-1; 7 nucleotides line up with TRBD1. Germline V lookup: CDR1 DFQATT, CDR2 SNEGSKA (reference sequence). The J segment lost 4 bases and the V segment lost 6 bases, leaving 9 bases of the junction unmatched. The CDR3 consists of 14 residues.

This clonotype was counted many times. J is TRBJ2-1 and V is TRBV30; no firm D call. The CDR3 extends over 13 amino acids. Trimming shortened V by 0 bases and J by 1 base, and 4 bases separated the two germline ends. The germline V gene encodes CDR1 GTSNPN and CDR2 SVGIG (reference sequence). The CDR3 sequence is CAWSVGSYNEQFF. The CDR3 coding sequence is TGTGCCTGGAGTGTAGGATCCTACAATGAGCAGTTCTTC.

This clonotype was recorded at least ten times. V and J are TRBV18 and TRBJ2-1; a possible D gene is TRBD1 (5 bases). This CDR3 comprises 16 residues. Germline lookup yields CDR1 KGHSH and CDR2 LQKENI. V gave up 3 bases and J gave up 5 bases, with 17 bases separating them. CDR3 amino acids: CASSPTRFKGNNEQFF. In nucleotides, the CDR3 is TGTGCCAGCTCACCCACGAGGTTTAAGGGGAACAATGAGCAGTTCTTC. The variable domain in full, completed from reference TRBV18 and TRBJ2-1, reads NAGVMQNPRHLVRRRGQEARLRCSPMKGHSHVYWYRQLPEEGLKFMVYLQKENIIDESGMPKERFSAEFPKEGPSILRIQQVVRGDSAAYFCASSPTRFKGNNEQFFGPGTRLTVL.

This clonotype was counted at least ten times. The chain combines TRBV5-1 with TRBJ1-1; the match to TRBD1 covers 7 bases. V was clipped by 4 bases and J by 0 bases; unmatched bases: 15. Germline assignment: CDR1 SGHRS and CDR2 YFSETQ. The CDR3 covers 18 residues. The CDR3 DNA is TGCGCCAGCAGCGGTCCAGCGGGACAGCGGATAATGAACACTGAAGCTTTCTTT. Amino acid sequence: CASSGPAGQRIMNTEAFF.

This clonotype was seen repeatedly, ten times or more. V is TRBV5-1 and J is TRBJ2-3; D call uncertain. V was cut by 4 bases and J by 0 bases, with 6 bases left in between. CDR1 and CDR2 from the germline V gene are SGHRS and YFSETQ. The CDR3 runs to 13 residues. The CDR3 nucleotides read TGCGCCAGCAGCGCGACTAGCACAGATACGCAGTATTTT. Translated, it gives CASSATSTDTQYF.

This clonotype was picked up many times. The chain carries TRBV28 and TRBJ2-7; 7 positions match TRBD2. Germline assignment: CDR1 MDHEN and CDR2 SYDVKM. The CDR3 runs to 15 residues. The ends lost 3 bases at V and 6 bases at J; junction bases unmatched: 11. CDR3 region: CASSLILETSCEQYF. Written as DNA, the CDR3 is TGTGCCAGCAGTTTGATTCTCGAGACTAGCTGCGAGCAGTACTTC.

This clonotype was seen only once. This could be a read error, since a much larger clone is one nucleotide away. The V and J genes are TRBV10-3 and TRBJ1-1; D perhaps matches TRBD1 (6 bases). Germline V gene lookup returns CDR1 ENHRY and CDR2 SYGVKD. CDR3 length equals 12 residues. CDR3 coding DNA: TGTGTCATCAGTCATACAGGGCCTGAAGCTTTCTTT. It translates to CVISHTGPEAFF.

This clonotype is deemed medium-sized. CDR3 sequence (DNA): TGTGCCAGCAGTTCCCTAATAACAGGGATGAGAGATACGCAGTATTTT. Its translation: CASSSLITGMRDTQYF. V and J are TRBV12-3 or TRBV12-4 and TRBJ2-3; D might be TRBD1 (6 bases). V gave up 4 bases and J gave up 5 bases, with 19 bases separating them. CDR3 length equals 16 residues.

V is TRBV3-1 and J is TRBJ1-6; D is ambiguous. Trimming pared 3 bases from V and 4 bases from J, leaving 4 bases between. The germline V gene encodes CDR1 LGHDT and CDR2 YNNKEL (reference sequence). The CDR3 consists of 13 residues. The CDR3 DNA sequence: TGTGCCAGCAGCCACAGTTATAATTCACCCCTCCACTTT. Protein product: CASSHSYNSPLHF.